These T cell receptor beta chains were read from a single sample in a study of T cell responses to AZD1222 COVID-19 vaccine. Libraries were prepared by immunoSEQ multiplex PCR; TCRdb keeps only in-frame clonotypes and omits some of them. The data show about 170,000 clones, with 85% to 90% seen just once and 6% to 8% held by the top ten. Here the sequenced sample was peripheral blood, taken on day 0 of AZD1222 vaccination. The receptors were gathered from an adult in good health. Each CDR3 is given with its conserved first and last residue. D genes are given only for firm matches. Size tells how often a clone was seen (once, few, many) or the class of an expanded clone, and some rows leave it out.

abundance: NA
j_gene: TRBJ1-1
v_gene: TRBV3-1/TRBV3-2
d_gene: TRBD1
CDR3aa: CASSQYLQGEAFF
CDR3nt: TGTGCCAGCAGCCAATACTTACAGGGGGAAGCTTTCTTT

abundance: NA
j_gene: TRBJ2-7
v_gene: TRBV4-1
d_gene: TRBD2
CDR3aa: CASSSRTSDSYEQYF
CDR3nt: TGCGCCAGCAGCTCTAGGACTAGCGACTCCTACGAGCAGTACTTC

abundance: NA
j_gene: TRBJ2-5
v_gene: TRBV2
d_gene: TRBD1
CDR3aa: CASSVGPGQLQETQYF
CDR3nt: TGTGCCAGCAGTGTAGGCCCGGGACAGCTTCAAGAGACCCAGTACTTC

abundance: few
j_gene: TRBJ2-1
v_gene: TRBV11-2
d_gene: NA
CDR3aa: CASSRNRGTYNEQFF
CDR3nt: TGTGCCAGCAGCCGCAACCGGGGAACCTACAATGAGCAGTTCTTC

abundance: NA
j_gene: TRBJ1-6
v_gene: TRBV6-5
d_gene: NA
CDR3aa: CASSYLANSYNSPLHF
CDR3nt: TGTGCCAGCAGTTACTTGGCAAACTCCTATAATTCACCCCTCCACTTT

abundance: NA
j_gene: TRBJ1-1
v_gene: TRBV5-1
d_gene: NA
CDR3aa: CASSPVAQTNTEAFF
CDR3nt: TGCGCCAGCAGCCCGGTGGCCCAAACGAACACTGAAGCTTTCTTT

abundance: NA
j_gene: TRBJ2-1
v_gene: TRBV19
d_gene: NA
CDR3aa: CASSIGYNEQFF
CDR3nt: TGTGCCAGTAGTATAGGGTACAATGAGCAGTTCTTC

abundance: NA
j_gene: TRBJ2-7
v_gene: TRBV4-1
d_gene: NA
CDR3aa: CASSQEETAAYEQYF
CDR3nt: TGCGCCAGCAGCCAAGAGGAGACAGCGGCCTACGAGCAGTACTTC

abundance: NA
j_gene: TRBJ2-7
v_gene: TRBV19
d_gene: NA
CDR3aa: CASSAGLPYEQYF
CDR3nt: TGTGCCAGTAGCGCTGGGCTTCCCTACGAGCAGTACTTC

abundance: NA
j_gene: TRBJ1-1
v_gene: TRBV7-3
d_gene: NA
CDR3aa: CASSLSSMNTEAFF
CDR3nt: TGTGCCAGCAGCTTATCCAGCATGAACACTGAAGCTTTCTTT

abundance: NA
j_gene: TRBJ1-2
v_gene: TRBV5-1
d_gene: TRBD1
CDR3aa: CASSGGTGVVYTF
CDR3nt: TGCGCCAGCAGCGGCGGGACAGGGGTTGTCTACACCTTC

abundance: NA
j_gene: TRBJ1-5
v_gene: TRBV10-3
d_gene: NA
CDR3aa: CAISGADQPQHF
CDR3nt: TGTGCCATCAGCGGCGCCGATCAGCCCCAGCATTTT

abundance: NA
j_gene: TRBJ2-4
v_gene: TRBV6-5
d_gene: NA
CDR3aa: CASNDRLSKNIQYF
CDR3nt: TGTGCCAGCAACGACAGGCTTTCCAAAAACATTCAGTACTTC

abundance: NA
j_gene: TRBJ2-2
v_gene: TRBV14
d_gene: NA
CDR3aa: CASSQVRREGAGELFF
CDR3nt: TGTGCCAGCAGCCAAGTGAGAAGAGAGGGGGCCGGGGAGCTGTTTTTT

abundance: NA
j_gene: TRBJ1-1
v_gene: TRBV7-9
d_gene: NA
CDR3aa: CASSFGHGGTEAFF
CDR3nt: TGTGCCAGCAGCTTCGGCCATGGAGGCACTGAAGCTTTCTTT

abundance: NA
j_gene: TRBJ2-2
v_gene: TRBV9
d_gene: TRBD1
CDR3aa: CASSPTGGYTGELFF
CDR3nt: TGTGCCAGCAGCCCGACAGGGGGCTACACCGGGGAGCTGTTTTTT

abundance: NA
j_gene: TRBJ1-1
v_gene: TRBV13
d_gene: NA
CDR3aa: CASSLEGGAPNTEAFF
CDR3nt: TGTGCCAGCAGCTTAGAAGGGGGAGCGCCTAACACTGAAGCTTTCTTT

abundance: NA
j_gene: TRBJ2-7
v_gene: TRBV19
d_gene: NA
CDR3aa: CASRSRQSFYEQYF
CDR3nt: TGTGCCAGTAGGTCGAGACAGAGCTTCTACGAGCAGTACTTC

abundance: NA
j_gene: TRBJ2-7
v_gene: TRBV28
d_gene: TRBD1
CDR3aa: CASTPGGQGASYEQYF
CDR3nt: TGTGCCAGCACCCCTGGGGGACAGGGGGCATCCTACGAGCAGTACTTC

abundance: NA
j_gene: TRBJ1-1
v_gene: TRBV7-9
d_gene: TRBD1
CDR3aa: CASGRQGPTEAFF
CDR3nt: TGTGCCAGCGGTAGACAGGGTCCCACTGAAGCTTTCTTT

abundance: NA
j_gene: TRBJ2-3
v_gene: TRBV13
d_gene: TRBD1
CDR3aa: CASSPGQGGTDTQYF
CDR3nt: TGTGCCAGCAGCCCGGGACAGGGAGGCACAGATACGCAGTATTTT

abundance: NA
j_gene: TRBJ2-3
v_gene: TRBV13
d_gene: TRBD2
CDR3aa: CASSLSGGGTDTQYF
CDR3nt: TGTGCCAGCAGCCTAAGCGGGGGTGGCACAGATACGCAGTATTTT

abundance: NA
j_gene: TRBJ1-6
v_gene: TRBV5-6
d_gene: NA
CDR3aa: CASSLVNSPLHF
CDR3nt: TGTGCCAGCAGCTTGGTTAATTCACCCCTCCACTTT

abundance: NA
j_gene: TRBJ1-2
v_gene: TRBV2
d_gene: NA
CDR3aa: CASSEASGNYGYTF
CDR3nt: TGTGCCAGCAGTGAAGCCTCGGGTAACTATGGCTACACCTTC

abundance: NA
j_gene: TRBJ1-2
v_gene: TRBV7-8
d_gene: NA
CDR3aa: CASSLGRDGYTF
CDR3nt: TGTGCCAGCAGCCTGGGTAGGGATGGCTACACCTTC

abundance: NA
j_gene: TRBJ2-5
v_gene: TRBV10-2
d_gene: NA
CDR3aa: CASSEPVAFPERETQYF
CDR3nt: TGCGCCAGCAGTGAACCGGTAGCGTTCCCTGAGAGAGAGACCCAGTACTTC

abundance: NA
j_gene: TRBJ2-7
v_gene: TRBV3-1/TRBV3-2
d_gene: NA
CDR3aa: CASSQGGATPHEQYF
CDR3nt: TGTGCCAGCAGCCAAGGGGGGGCAACTCCCCACGAGCAGTACTTC

abundance: NA
j_gene: TRBJ1-4
v_gene: TRBV9
d_gene: NA
CDR3aa: CASSLKMGVGEKLFF
CDR3nt: TGTGCCAGCAGCCTCAAGATGGGGGTCGGTGAAAAACTGTTTTTT

abundance: once
j_gene: TRBJ2-2
v_gene: TRBV19
d_gene: NA
CDR3aa: CASRVSGSAGELFF
CDR3nt: TGTGCCAGCAGGGTGTCGGGCTCGGCCGGGGAGCTGTTTTTT

abundance: NA
j_gene: TRBJ1-5
v_gene: TRBV6-5
d_gene: TRBD1
CDR3aa: CASIGTGDLKPQHF
CDR3nt: TGTGCCAGCATCGGGACAGGGGACTTAAAGCCCCAGCATTTT

abundance: NA
j_gene: TRBJ2-1
v_gene: TRBV24-1
d_gene: TRBD1
CDR3aa: CATSDPRDRSGEQFF
CDR3nt: TGTGCCACCAGTGACCCTCGGGACAGGAGTGGTGAGCAGTTCTTC

abundance: NA
j_gene: TRBJ1-6
v_gene: TRBV11-1
d_gene: NA
CDR3aa: CASRGTGYNSPLHF
CDR3nt: TGTGCCAGCCGGGGGACTGGTTATAATTCACCCCTCCACTTT

abundance: NA
j_gene: TRBJ1-2
v_gene: TRBV7-6
d_gene: TRBD1
CDR3aa: CASSLRGRGDYGYTF
CDR3nt: TGTGCCAGCAGCCTCAGGGGGCGCGGGGACTATGGCTACACCTTC

abundance: once
j_gene: TRBJ1-3
v_gene: TRBV3-1/TRBV3-2
d_gene: NA
CDR3aa: CASSQGFQGGNTIYF
CDR3nt: TGTGCCAGCAGCCAAGGTTTCCAAGGTGGAAACACCATATATTTT

abundance: NA
j_gene: TRBJ2-7
v_gene: TRBV28
d_gene: NA
CDR3aa: CASSSWQQGLNEQYF
CDR3nt: TGTGCCAGCAGTTCCTGGCAACAGGGACTCAACGAGCAGTACTTC

abundance: NA
j_gene: TRBJ2-5
v_gene: TRBV7-3
d_gene: NA
CDR3aa: CASSLDSETQYF
CDR3nt: TGTGCCAGCAGCTTAGACTCTGAGACCCAGTACTTC

abundance: NA
j_gene: TRBJ2-1
v_gene: TRBV27
d_gene: NA
CDR3aa: CAAYRDPLDNEQFF
CDR3nt: TGTGCCGCGTACAGGGACCCCCTTGACAATGAGCAGTTCTTC

abundance: NA
j_gene: TRBJ2-3
v_gene: TRBV7-7
d_gene: NA
CDR3aa: CASSPSMGSTNTDTQYF
CDR3nt: TGTGCTAGCAGCCCTAGCATGGGTTCCACAAACACAGATACGCAGTATTTT

abundance: NA
j_gene: TRBJ1-2
v_gene: TRBV4-2
d_gene: NA
CDR3aa: CASSPVADRAIYGYTF
CDR3nt: TGTGCCAGCAGCCCTGTAGCGGACAGAGCCATATATGGCTACACCTTC

abundance: NA
j_gene: TRBJ2-6
v_gene: TRBV3-1/TRBV3-2
d_gene: NA
CDR3aa: CASSQDPGSGANVLTF
CDR3nt: TGTGCCAGCAGCCAAGATCCCGGCTCTGGGGCCAACGTCCTGACTTTC

abundance: NA
j_gene: TRBJ1-4
v_gene: TRBV5-8
d_gene: TRBD1
CDR3aa: CASSRGQAHEKLFF
CDR3nt: TGTGCCAGCAGCCGGGGACAGGCGCATGAAAAACTGTTTTTT

abundance: NA
j_gene: TRBJ2-6
v_gene: TRBV6-4
d_gene: NA
CDR3aa: CASSPGSSGANVLTF
CDR3nt: TGTGCCAGCAGTCCAGGGTCCTCTGGGGCCAACGTCCTGACTTTC